This T cell receptor beta chain was recorded in a study of blood T cell repertoires in COVID-19. Sequenced by immunoSEQ multiplex PCR; TCRdb stores in-frame clones only, minus some. The table records about 74,000 clones, about 82% of them present only once. The sequenced material came from peripheral blood. The sequence derives from a man aged 50-59 years with acute or convalescent COVID-19.

Written as DNA, the CDR3 is TGTGCCAGCAGCGTTGGGACTAGCGCGGAGACCCAGTACTTC. Translation: CASSVGTSAETQYF. J is TRBJ2-5 and V is TRBV11-2, with 10 nucleotides matching TRBD2. Germline loops: CDR1 SGHAT, CDR2 FQNNGV. The ends lost 5 bases at V and 5 bases at J; junction bases unmatched: 5. CDR3 length: 14 residues.